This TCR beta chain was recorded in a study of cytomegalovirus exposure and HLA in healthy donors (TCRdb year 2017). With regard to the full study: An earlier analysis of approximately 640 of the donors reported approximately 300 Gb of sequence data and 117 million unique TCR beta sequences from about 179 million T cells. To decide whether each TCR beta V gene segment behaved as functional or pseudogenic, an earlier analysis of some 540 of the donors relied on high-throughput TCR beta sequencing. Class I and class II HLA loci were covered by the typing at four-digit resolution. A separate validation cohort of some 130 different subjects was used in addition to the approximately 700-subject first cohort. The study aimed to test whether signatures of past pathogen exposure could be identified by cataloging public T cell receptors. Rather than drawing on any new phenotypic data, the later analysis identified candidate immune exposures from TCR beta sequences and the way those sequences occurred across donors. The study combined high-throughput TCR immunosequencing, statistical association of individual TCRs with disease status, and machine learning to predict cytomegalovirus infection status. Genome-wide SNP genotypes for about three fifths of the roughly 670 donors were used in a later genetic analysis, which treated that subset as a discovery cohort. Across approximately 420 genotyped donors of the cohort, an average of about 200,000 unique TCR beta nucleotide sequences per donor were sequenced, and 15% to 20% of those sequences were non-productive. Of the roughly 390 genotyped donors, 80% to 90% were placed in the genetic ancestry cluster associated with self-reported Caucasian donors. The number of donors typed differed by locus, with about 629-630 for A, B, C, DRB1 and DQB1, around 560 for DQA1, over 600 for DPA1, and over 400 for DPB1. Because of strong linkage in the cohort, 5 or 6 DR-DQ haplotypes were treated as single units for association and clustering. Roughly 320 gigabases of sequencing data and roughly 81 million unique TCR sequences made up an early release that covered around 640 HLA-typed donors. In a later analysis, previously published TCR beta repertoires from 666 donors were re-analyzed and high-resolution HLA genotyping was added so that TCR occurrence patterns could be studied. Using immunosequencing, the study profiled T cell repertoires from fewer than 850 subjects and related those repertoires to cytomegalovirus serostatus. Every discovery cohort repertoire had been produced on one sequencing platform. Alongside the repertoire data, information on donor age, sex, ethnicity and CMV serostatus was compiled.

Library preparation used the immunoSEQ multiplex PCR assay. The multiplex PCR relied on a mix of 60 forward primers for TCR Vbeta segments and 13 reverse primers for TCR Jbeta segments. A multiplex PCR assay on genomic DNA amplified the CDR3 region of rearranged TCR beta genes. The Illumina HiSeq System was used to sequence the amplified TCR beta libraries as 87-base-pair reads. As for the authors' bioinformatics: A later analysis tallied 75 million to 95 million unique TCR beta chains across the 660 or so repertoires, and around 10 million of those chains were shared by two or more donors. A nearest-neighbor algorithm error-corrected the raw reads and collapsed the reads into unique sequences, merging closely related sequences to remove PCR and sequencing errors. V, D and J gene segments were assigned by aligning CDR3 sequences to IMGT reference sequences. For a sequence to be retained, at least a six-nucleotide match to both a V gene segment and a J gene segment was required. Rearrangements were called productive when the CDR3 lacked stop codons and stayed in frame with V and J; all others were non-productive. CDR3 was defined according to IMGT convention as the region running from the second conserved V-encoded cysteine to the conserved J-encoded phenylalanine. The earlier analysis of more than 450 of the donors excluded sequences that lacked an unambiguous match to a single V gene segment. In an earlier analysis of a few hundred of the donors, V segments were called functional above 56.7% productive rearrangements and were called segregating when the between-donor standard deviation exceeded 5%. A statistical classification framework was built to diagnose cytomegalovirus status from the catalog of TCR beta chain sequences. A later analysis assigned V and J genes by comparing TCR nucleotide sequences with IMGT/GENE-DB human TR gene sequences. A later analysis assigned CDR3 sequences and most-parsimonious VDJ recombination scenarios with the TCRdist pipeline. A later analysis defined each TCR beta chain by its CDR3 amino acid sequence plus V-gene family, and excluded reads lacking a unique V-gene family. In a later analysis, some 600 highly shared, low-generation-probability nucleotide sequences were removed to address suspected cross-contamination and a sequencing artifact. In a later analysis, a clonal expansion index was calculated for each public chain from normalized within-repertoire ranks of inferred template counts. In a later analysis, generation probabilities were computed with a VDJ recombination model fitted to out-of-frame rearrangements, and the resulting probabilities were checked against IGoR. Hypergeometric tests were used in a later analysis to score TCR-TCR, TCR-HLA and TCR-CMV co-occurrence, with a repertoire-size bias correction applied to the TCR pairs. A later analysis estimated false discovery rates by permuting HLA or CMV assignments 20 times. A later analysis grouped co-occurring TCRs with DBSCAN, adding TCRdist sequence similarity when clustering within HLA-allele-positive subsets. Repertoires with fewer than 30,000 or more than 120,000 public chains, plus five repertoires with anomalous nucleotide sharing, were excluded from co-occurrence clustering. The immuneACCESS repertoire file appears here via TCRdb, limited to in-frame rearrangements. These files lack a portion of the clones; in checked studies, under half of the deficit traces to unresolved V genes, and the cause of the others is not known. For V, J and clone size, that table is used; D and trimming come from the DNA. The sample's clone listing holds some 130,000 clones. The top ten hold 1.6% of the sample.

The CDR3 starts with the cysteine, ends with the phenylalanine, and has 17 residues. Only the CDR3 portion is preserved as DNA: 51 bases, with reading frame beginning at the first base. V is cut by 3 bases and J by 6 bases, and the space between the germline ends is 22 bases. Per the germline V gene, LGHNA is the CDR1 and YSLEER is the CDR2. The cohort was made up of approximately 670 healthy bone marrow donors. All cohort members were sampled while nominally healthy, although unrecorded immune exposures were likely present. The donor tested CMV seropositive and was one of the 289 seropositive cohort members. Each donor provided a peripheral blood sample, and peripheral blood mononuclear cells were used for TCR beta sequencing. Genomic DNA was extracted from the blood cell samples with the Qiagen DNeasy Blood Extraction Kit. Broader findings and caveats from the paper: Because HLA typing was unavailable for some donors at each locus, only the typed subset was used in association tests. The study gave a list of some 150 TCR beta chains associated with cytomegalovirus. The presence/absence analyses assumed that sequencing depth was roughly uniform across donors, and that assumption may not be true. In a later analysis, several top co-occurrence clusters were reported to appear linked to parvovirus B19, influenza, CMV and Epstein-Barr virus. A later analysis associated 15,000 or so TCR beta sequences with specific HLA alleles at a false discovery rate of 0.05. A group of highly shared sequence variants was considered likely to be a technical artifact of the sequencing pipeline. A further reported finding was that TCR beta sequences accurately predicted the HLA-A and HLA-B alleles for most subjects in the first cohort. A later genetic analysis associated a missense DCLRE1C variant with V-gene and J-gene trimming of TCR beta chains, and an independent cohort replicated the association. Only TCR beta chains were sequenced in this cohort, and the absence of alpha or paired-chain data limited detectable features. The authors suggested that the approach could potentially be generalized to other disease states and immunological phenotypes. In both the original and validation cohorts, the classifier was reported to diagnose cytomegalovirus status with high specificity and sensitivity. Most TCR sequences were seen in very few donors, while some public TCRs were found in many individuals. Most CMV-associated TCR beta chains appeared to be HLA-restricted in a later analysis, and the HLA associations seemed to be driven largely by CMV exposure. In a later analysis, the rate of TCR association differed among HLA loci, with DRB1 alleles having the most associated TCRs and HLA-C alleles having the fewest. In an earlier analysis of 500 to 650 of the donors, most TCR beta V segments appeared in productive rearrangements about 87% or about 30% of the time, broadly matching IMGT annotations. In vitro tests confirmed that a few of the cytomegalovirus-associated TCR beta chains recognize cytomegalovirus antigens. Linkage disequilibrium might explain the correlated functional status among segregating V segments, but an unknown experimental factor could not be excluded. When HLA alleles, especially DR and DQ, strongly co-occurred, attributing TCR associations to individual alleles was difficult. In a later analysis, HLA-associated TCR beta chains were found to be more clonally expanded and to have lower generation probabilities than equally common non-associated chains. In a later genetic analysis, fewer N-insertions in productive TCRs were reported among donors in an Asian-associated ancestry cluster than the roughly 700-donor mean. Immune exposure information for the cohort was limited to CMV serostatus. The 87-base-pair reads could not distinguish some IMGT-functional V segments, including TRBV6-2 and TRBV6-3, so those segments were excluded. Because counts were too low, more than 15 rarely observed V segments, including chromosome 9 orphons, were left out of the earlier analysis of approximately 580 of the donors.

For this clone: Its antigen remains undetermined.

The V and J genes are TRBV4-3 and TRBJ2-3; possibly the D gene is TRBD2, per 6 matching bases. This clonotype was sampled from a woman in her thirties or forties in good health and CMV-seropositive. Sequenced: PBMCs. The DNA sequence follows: TGCGCCAGCAGCCATGACGGGACTTCAGGGTATGCGGATACGCAGTATTTT. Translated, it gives CASSHDGTSGYADTQYF.